These T cell receptor beta chains were read from a single sample in a study of T cell responses to AZD1222 COVID-19 vaccine. Assay used: immunoSEQ multiplex PCR; TCRdb lists only in-frame clones, some missing. This table holds about 110,000 clones, 88% found once. Material: peripheral blood, obtained on day 0 of MenACWY control vaccination. Source of these receptors: an adult in good health. Both conserved end residues are part of each CDR3. D genes are given only for firm matches. Clone size appears in some rows only: once, few, many, or a class for an expanded clone.

J | size | D | V | DNA | CDR3
TRBJ2-3 | NA | NA | TRBV7-3 | TGTGCCAGCAGCTTAAGCACAGATACGCAGTATTTT | CASSLSTDTQYF
TRBJ2-7 | NA | NA | TRBV30 | TGTGCCTGGAGTTGGGGGTACGTTGACGAGCAGTACTTC | CAWSWGYVDEQYF
TRBJ2-7 | NA | TRBD2 | TRBV7-2 | TGTGCCAGCAGAACTAGCGGGGGTTACGAGCAGTACTTC | CASRTSGGYEQYF
TRBJ2-7 | NA | NA | TRBV6-1 | TGTGCCAGCAGTGAAGGGGATATCTCCTACGAGCAGTACTTC | CASSEGDISYEQYF
TRBJ2-2 | once | NA | TRBV30 | TGTGCCTGGAGCCAGACTAGTTACACCGGGGAGCTGTTTTTT | CAWSQTSYTGELFF
TRBJ2-5 | NA | NA | TRBV28 | TGTGCCAGCTTTTTTCGGGAGACCCAGTACTTC | CASFFRETQYF
TRBJ1-3 | NA | NA | TRBV5-6 | TGTGCCAGCAGCTTTGAGGGCTCTGGAAACACCATATATTTT | CASSFEGSGNTIYF
TRBJ2-1 | NA | TRBD2 | TRBV2 | TGTGCCAGCAGTCTTCTAGCGGGGGGCTACAATGAGCAGTTCTTC | CASSLLAGGYNEQFF
TRBJ1-1 | NA | TRBD1 | TRBV19 | TGTGCCAGTAGTATAGGACAGGGGTTGAAGACTGAAGCTTTCTTT | CASSIGQGLKTEAFF
TRBJ1-5 | NA | NA | TRBV28 | TGTGCCAGCAGTTCTGGTGTGGGCGCGGCCCAGCCCCAGCATTTT | CASSSGVGAAQPQHF
TRBJ1-3 | NA | NA | TRBV6-6 | TGTGCCAGCAGCCTTGTCTCTGGAAACACCATATATTTT | CASSLVSGNTIYF
TRBJ2-3 | NA | NA | TRBV28 | TGTGCCAGCAGTTTACGGCAGGGACTCGCAGATACGCAGTATTTT | CASSLRQGLADTQYF
TRBJ2-4 | few | NA | TRBV11-3 | TGTGCCAGCAGCCCGCGGGCCCTATACATTCAGTACTTC | CASSPRALYIQYF
TRBJ2-7 | few | NA | TRBV6-5 | TGTGCCAGCACCGAAGTTTTACAGGCCCACGAGCAGTACTTC | CASTEVLQAHEQYF
TRBJ1-2 | few | TRBD1 | TRBV25-1 | TGTGCCAGCCAACGAAACAGGGGAGGCTACACCTTC | CASQRNRGGYTF
TRBJ1-2 | NA | TRBD1 | TRBV11-1 | TGTGCCAGCAGCTCAAGGACAGGGGGCGACTATGGCTACACCTTC | CASSSRTGGDYGYTF
TRBJ2-7 | once | NA | TRBV15 | TGTGCCACCAGCAGAGAAGGGAGCTCCTACGAGCAGTGCTTC | CATSREGSSYEQCF
TRBJ2-7 | NA | NA | TRBV11-2 | TGTGCCAGCAGCTTGGGTCAGGCCTCCTACGAGCAGTACTTC | CASSLGQASYEQYF
TRBJ2-2 | NA | NA | TRBV4-1 | TGCGCCAGCAGCCAAGAAGGCCTGCCCGGGGAGCTGTTTTTT | CASSQEGLPGELFF
TRBJ1-2 | NA | TRBD1 | TRBV4-3 | TGCGCCAGCAGTACCACAGGGGGGAGCGGCTATGGCTACACCTTC | CASSTTGGSGYGYTF
TRBJ2-7 | NA | NA | TRBV14 | TGTGCCAGCAGCCAAGCCGACAAACACGAGCAGTACTTC | CASSQADKHEQYF
TRBJ1-6 | NA | NA | TRBV28 | TGTGCCAGCAGCCAGGGTCTAAACGATTCACCCCTCCACTTT | CASSQGLNDSPLHF
TRBJ1-1 | NA | NA | TRBV6-4 | TGTGCCAGCAGTGAAGTTCGTGGGGGATTGGGCACTGAAGCTTTCTTT | CASSEVRGGLGTEAFF
TRBJ2-7 | NA | NA | TRBV5-1 | TGCGCCAGCAGCTTGGTTTCAGGGGCCTCCTACGAGCAGTACTTC | CASSLVSGASYEQYF